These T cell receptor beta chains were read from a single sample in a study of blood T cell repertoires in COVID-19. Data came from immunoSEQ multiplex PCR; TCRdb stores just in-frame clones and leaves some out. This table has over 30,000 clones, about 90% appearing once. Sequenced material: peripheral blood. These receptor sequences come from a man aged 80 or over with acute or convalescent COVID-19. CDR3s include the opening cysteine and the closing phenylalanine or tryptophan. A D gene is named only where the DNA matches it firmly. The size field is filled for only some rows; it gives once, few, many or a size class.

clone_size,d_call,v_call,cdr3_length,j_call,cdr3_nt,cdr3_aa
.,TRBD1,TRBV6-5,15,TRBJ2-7,TGTGCCAGCAGTAAGGGACAGGGGTCCTCCTACGAGCAGTACTTC,CASSKGQGSSYEQYF
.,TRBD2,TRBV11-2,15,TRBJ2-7,TGTGCCAGCAGCCCCGGGACTAGCGGAGCCTACGAGCAGTACTTC,CASSPGTSGAYEQYF
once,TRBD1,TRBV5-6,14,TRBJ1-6,TGTGCCTCCAGGTGGAGACAGGGGAATTCACCCCTCCACTTT,CASRWRQGNSPLHF
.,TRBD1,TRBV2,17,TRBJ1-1,TGTGCCAGCAGTGGTCTCCAGGGGGCTTTCGGGTACACTGAAGCTTTCTTT,CASSGLQGAFGYTEAFF
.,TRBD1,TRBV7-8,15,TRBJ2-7,TGTGCCAGCAGCCCCCGGCGACAGGGCATTTACGAGCAGTACTTC,CASSPRRQGIYEQYF
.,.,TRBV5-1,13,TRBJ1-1,TGCGCCAGCAGCTTGGATCAGGGGCGAGGGGCTTTCTTT,CASSLDQGRGAFF
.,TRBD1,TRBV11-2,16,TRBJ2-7,TGTGCCAGCAGCCAGGAGCCCAGGACAGGGACCTACGAGCAGTACTTC,CASSQEPRTGTYEQYF
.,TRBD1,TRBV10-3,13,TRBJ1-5,TGTGCCATCAGCGACAGGGAATACCAGCCCCAGCATTTT,CAISDREYQPQHF
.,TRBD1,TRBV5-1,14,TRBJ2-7,TGCGCCAGCAGCTTGGGGGACAGTCCCTACGAGCAGTACTTC,CASSLGDSPYEQYF
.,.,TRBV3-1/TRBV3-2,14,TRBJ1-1,TGTGCCAGCAGCCGTACGGGGTCCTACACTGAAGCTTTCTTT,CASSRTGSYTEAFF